This passage covers 25 T cell receptor beta chains from one sample sequenced in a study of shared clonotypes between healthy human individuals. The repertoire was sequenced with immunoSEQ multiplex PCR; TCRdb's copy has only in-frame clones and lacks some. The data contain roughly 2 million clones, nearly 97% of them singletons. Material: naive CD4+ T cells sorted from blood. The subset denotes: CD45RA+ positively selected. The receptors were sampled from a man in his late teens or twenties in good health.

CDR3 DNA sequence: TGTGCCAGCAGTACGGTACAGGGATACGAGCAGTACTTC. Its translation: CASSTVQGYEQYF. The rearrangement joins TRBV6-5 to TRBJ2-7, with a tentative D call TRBD1 (6 bases). Germline V gene sequence: CDR1 MNHEY, CDR2 SVGAGI. The CDR3 is made up of 13 amino acids. The germline V and J ends were trimmed by 5 bases and 4 bases, with 12 bases remaining between them.

The table lists this clone with a few counts. V and J are TRBV10-1 and TRBJ2-7, with 12 bases matching TRBD2. Trimming cost V 10 bases and J 4 bases; bases outside gene matches: 14. Germline CDR1 and CDR2: WNHNN and SYGVQD (reference sequence). This CDR3 region has 16 residues. CDR3 in DNA: TGCGCCAATCCGGGGGGCAGACTAGCGGGAGAGTACGAGCAGTACTTC. Encoded protein: CANPGGRLAGEYEQYF.

J is TRBJ1-3 and V is TRBV19, with 7 nucleotides matching TRBD1. The CDR3 extends over 15 amino acids. After removal of 6 bases from V and 0 bases from J, the junction contained 5 bases not matched to a gene. In germline, CDR1 is LNHDA, CDR2 SQIVND (reference sequence). In DNA form, the CDR3 reads TGTGCCAGTAGCGGGACAGTCTACTCTGGAAACACCATATATTTT. This translates into CASSGTVYSGNTIYF.

J is TRBJ2-7 and V is TRBV19; maybe TRBD2 (5 bases). The CDR3 runs to 16 residues. The V end lost 3 bases, the J end lost 6 bases, and 21 bases lay between the germline ends. The germline V gene has CDR1 LNHDA and CDR2 SQIVND (reference sequence). The CDR3 region has the DNA TGTGCCAGTAGTATGACGAGGACCCACACTAGTGGCGAGCAGTACTTC. Amino acid sequence: CASSMTRTHTSGEQYF.

The rearrangement links TRBV4-2 to TRBJ1-2; tentatively, D is TRBD1 (5 bases). Looked up from germline, CDR1 is LGHNA and CDR2 is YNFKEQ. V was trimmed by 4 bases and J by 3 bases, leaving 9 bases between them. The CDR3 is 13 amino acids. The CDR3 DNA sequence: TGTGCCAGCAGCCGAGGGGATGACTATGGCTACACCTTC. Translation gives CASSRGDDYGYTF.

The chain employs TRBV5-1 and TRBJ1-3; no firm D call. Germline lookup yields CDR1 SGHRS and CDR2 YFSETQ. With 1 base removed from V and 0 bases from J, the gap between germline ends came to 11 bases. The CDR3 loop spans 16 amino acids. The CDR3 DNA follows: TGCGCCAGCAGCTTGCAAGGACTCAGCTCTGGAAACACCATATATTTT. Protein: CASSLQGLSSGNTIYF.

The CDR3 DNA is TGTGCCAGCAGCCAGGGACAGGGTGGCGAGCAGTACTTC. Its translation: CASSQGQGGEQYF. The genes are TRBV13 and TRBJ2-7, with TRBD1 identical over 9 bases. After removal of 5 bases from V and 6 bases from J, the junction contained 5 bases not matched to a gene. CDR1 and CDR2 (germline): PRHDT, FYEKMQ (reference sequence). The CDR3 has 13 amino acids.

The CDR3 DNA sequence: TGTGCCAGCAGTCACCCACCACCCGGGTATGGCTACACCTTC. Protein product: CASSHPPPGYGYTF. The rearrangement uses TRBV28 and TRBJ1-2, with D unresolved. V was trimmed by 5 bases and J by 5 bases, leaving 15 bases between them. Germline V gene data show CDR1 as MDHEN and CDR2 as SYDVKM. The CDR3 contains 14 residues.

The chain combines TRBV5-1 with TRBJ2-3; TRBD2 agrees at 9 bases. The CDR3 loop spans 14 amino acids. Per germline, CDR1 SGHRS and CDR2 YFSETQ. V was pared by 4 bases and J by 4 bases, with 4 bases of the junction left unmatched. CDR3 protein: CASSGGRAADTQYF. The CDR3 coding sequence is TGCGCCAGCAGCGGCGGGAGGGCGGCAGATACGCAGTATTTT.

This clone was recorded once. V and J are TRBV6-5 and TRBJ2-2, with TRBD1 identical over 7 bases. The germline gives CDR1 MNHEY, CDR2 SVGAGI. The CDR3 contains 13 residues. The ends lost 5 bases at V and 11 bases at J; junction bases unmatched: 8. CDR3 in amino acids: CASSTDRVGELFF. DNA for the CDR3: TGTGCCAGCAGTACCGACAGGGTAGGAGAGCTGTTTTTT.

The genes are TRBV15 and TRBJ2-1; possibly TRBD1 for D (6 bases). Between the trimmed V and J ends, which lost 2 bases and 9 bases, there was a span of 11 bases. The CDR3 covers 13 residues. Per germline, CDR1 LNHNV and CDR2 YYDKDF (reference sequence). The CDR3 region has the DNA TGTGCCACCAGCAGATGGGACATACCTGAGCAGTTCTTC. It yields the protein CATSRWDIPEQFF.

The chain carries TRBV28 and TRBJ2-1, with 8 bases that match TRBD2. This CDR3 contains 16 residues. Germline trimming cut 7 bases from V and 3 bases from J; bases unmatched to any gene: 11. Germline V gene sequence: CDR1 MDHEN, CDR2 SYDVKM. The CDR3 nucleotides read TGTGCCAGCATTCCACCGGGACTAGTAGGCTACAATGAGCAGTTCTTC. It specifies CASIPPGLVGYNEQFF.

With respect to this clone: Other nucleotide sequences from this sample produce the same CDR3. CDR3 nucleotide sequence: TGTGCCAGCAGTGAGGGACAGGGTTACGGCTACACCTTC. The encoded protein is CASSEGQGYGYTF. The rearrangement links TRBV6-1 to TRBJ1-2; 9 bases align to TRBD1. The V and J ends lost 3 bases and 8 bases, in that order; junction bases with no gene match: 4. The CDR3 spans 13 residues. Per the germline V gene, CDR1 is MNHNS and CDR2 is SASEGT.

The J gene is TRBJ1-3, the V gene TRBV5-1; D gene uncertain. Trimming took off 0 bases at V and 0 bases at J, with 13 bases between the two ends. Germline-derived CDR1 and CDR2 are SGHRS and YFSETQ. The CDR3 extends over 17 amino acids. In DNA form, the CDR3 reads TGCGCCAGCAGCTTGGACGGGTCAGTTTCCTCTGGAAACACCATATATTTT. This codes for CASSLDGSVSSGNTIYF.

The chain uses TRBV5-6 and TRBJ2-7; 8 nucleotides line up with TRBD1. The V and J ends lost 2 bases and 2 bases, in that order; junction bases with no gene match: 6. Germline-derived CDR1 and CDR2 are SGHDT and YYEEEE. The CDR3 is 15 residues long. Here the CDR3 reads CASSFPGRGPYEQYF. CDR3 sequence (DNA): TGTGCCAGCAGCTTCCCCGGCAGGGGGCCCTACGAGCAGTACTTC. The full variable domain, in which reference TRBV5-6 and TRBJ2-7 provide the parts outside the CDR3, is DAGVTQSPTHLIKTRGQQVTLRCSPKSGHDTVSWYQQALGQGPQFIFQYYEEEERQRGNFPDRFSGHQFPNYSSELNVNALLLGDSALYLCASSFPGRGPYEQYFGPGTRLTVT.

The rearrangement joins TRBV7-9 to TRBJ1-5, with a tentative D call TRBD1 (6 bases). The germline gives CDR1 SEHNR, CDR2 FQNEAQ (reference sequence). With 4 bases removed from V and 6 bases from J, the gap between germline ends came to 13 bases. The CDR3 consists of 14 residues. CDR3 loop: CASSSSGVTQPQHF. CDR3 nucleotides: TGTGCCAGCAGCTCATCAGGGGTAACTCAGCCCCAGCATTTT.

J is TRBJ2-1 and V is TRBV6-6; 7 bases are shared with TRBD1. The CDR3 has 15 residues. Per germline, CDR1 MNHNY and CDR2 SVGAGI (reference sequence). J lost 1 base, V lost 7 bases, and 7 bases had no gene match. CDR3 nucleotide sequence: TGTGCCAGCACCATTCCGGGACAGTCCTACAATGAGCAGTTCTTC. Its protein product is CASTIPGQSYNEQFF.

V gene TRBV5-1 combines with J gene TRBJ2-3; weak D call: TRBD1 (6 bases). V shed 4 bases and J shed 6 bases, with 18 bases lying between them. The CDR3 is 15 residues long. Germline V gene lookup returns CDR1 SGHRS and CDR2 YFSETQ. The CDR3 DNA follows: TGCGCCAGCAGCCTCTCCAGGGGCGGTATGGATACGCAGTATTTT. This translates into CASSLSRGGMDTQYF.

This chain uses TRBV5-1 with TRBJ2-3, with a tentative D call TRBD1 (6 bases). Trimming shortened V by 4 bases and J by 6 bases, and 9 bases separated the two germline ends. There are 12 residues in the CDR3. Germline CDR1 reads SGHRS; CDR2 reads YFSETQ. CDR3 residues: CASSKGEDTQYF. The CDR3, as DNA: TGCGCCAGCAGCAAGGGGGAGGATACGCAGTATTTT.

J is TRBJ2-5 and V is TRBV29-1; no clear D gene. Trimming removed 7 bases at V and 5 bases at J, with 17 bases between. The CDR3 has 13 amino acids. Germline values: CDR1 SQVTM, CDR2 ANQGSEA. This CDR3 is CSGSIALVETQYF. CDR3 bases: TGCAGCGGGAGTATAGCTTTGGTGGAGACCCAGTACTTC.

The genes are TRBV11-3 and TRBJ2-1, with a tentative D call TRBD2 (6 bases). This CDR3 has 12 residues. The V end was cut by 5 bases, the J end by 8 bases, with 10 bases between. The germline V gene has CDR1 SGHNT and CDR2 YENEEA. This CDR3 reads CASSRLGDEQFF. In nucleotides, the CDR3 is TGTGCCAGCAGCCGACTAGGCGATGAGCAGTTCTTC.

This clone showed up just once. The chain couples TRBV5-1 to TRBJ2-7; 8 nucleotides match TRBD2. Trimming at V came to 0 bases and at J to 6 bases, leaving 11 bases not matched to a gene. This CDR3 is 16 amino acids long. Germline V gene data show CDR1 as SGHRS and CDR2 as YFSETQ. The CDR3 DNA reads TGCGCCAGCAGCTTGGCCTGGGTTAGCGGGGAATCCGAGCAGTACTTC. Its translation is CASSLAWVSGESEQYF.

Comments on this clone: Other nucleotide sequences from this sample produce the same CDR3. The chain joins TRBV7-3 to TRBJ2-3, with a weak D call TRBD2 (6 bases). The CDR3 spans 14 residues. V was trimmed by 4 bases and J by 2 bases, leaving 10 bases between them. The germline gives CDR1 SGHTA, CDR2 FQGTGA. The CDR3 is CASSSGTDTDTQYF. CDR3 nucleotide sequence: TGTGCCAGCAGCTCCGGGACTGACACAGATACGCAGTATTTT.

The V and J genes are TRBV19 and TRBJ2-2, with 8 bases lining up with TRBD1. CDR1 and CDR2 (germline): LNHDA, SQIVND (reference sequence). V gave up 7 bases and J gave up 5 bases; unmatched junction bases: 9. CDR3 length: 15 residues. CDR3 amino acids: CASNDGQGRTGELFF. The CDR3 DNA reads TGTGCCAGTAACGACGGACAGGGACGGACCGGGGAGCTGTTTTTT.

Points on this clone: At the DNA level, this CDR3 is encoded by other sequences in the same sample as well. The chain employs TRBV20-1 and TRBJ2-7; possible D gene TRBD1, 5 bases. Trimming stripped 3 bases from V and 3 bases from J, with 6 bases between. Per the germline V gene, CDR1 is DFQATT and CDR2 is SNEGSKA (reference sequence). CDR3 length equals 11 residues. DNA of the CDR3: TGCAGTGCTAGGGACATCTACGAGCAGTACTTC. Its protein is CSARDIYEQYF.